A single T cell receptor beta chain is shown here with its context. Its antigen is still unknown. This sample was taken from a study of cytomegalovirus exposure and HLA in healthy donors. As for the study in general: Falling in the Caucasian-associated ancestry cluster were 80% to 90% of under 450 genotyped donors. Broader study findings: Most of the TCR beta V segments (in an earlier analysis) were productive either about 87% or about 30% of the time. An apparent linkage of common viral pathogens to several of the most significant clusters emerged in a later analysis.

PCR used 60 Vbeta primers and 13 Jbeta primers. Assay used: immunoSEQ multiplex PCR; TCRdb lists only in-frame clones, some missing. The sample has a few hundred thousand clones, about nine tenths seen once. This CDR3 is built from 14 residues. CDR1 is SGHAT, CDR2 FQDESV, per germline (reference sequence). V was cut by 5 bases and J by 4 bases, with 11 bases left in between. Sequencing was performed on PBMCs. The receptor was derived from a girl aged 2-9 years in good health and CMV-seronegative. The rearrangement uses TRBV11-1 and TRBJ2-2; D call uncertain. CDR3 DNA sequence: TGTGCCAGCAGCGAGAGTTGGTCCACCGGGGAGCTGTTTTTT. As protein: CASSESWSTGELFF.